Listed below are T cell receptor beta chains from one sample, sequenced in a study of PD-1 blockade in classical Hodgkin lymphoma. Using immunoSEQ multiplex PCR, the repertoire was profiled, and TCRdb retains in-frame clones only, with some absent. This table has tens of thousands of clones, around 91% appearing once. Specimen: peripheral blood mononuclear cells (PBMCs), collected at baseline. The receptor set was obtained from a human donor with classical Hodgkin lymphoma. Both conserved end residues are part of each CDR3. The D gene is left open where the match is weak. Some rows have no size entry. The others give once, few or many, or a class for an expanded clone.

TRBD1 | few | TRBJ1-2 | TRBV30 | CAWSGGTGASYGYTF | TGTGCCTGGAGTGGGGGGACAGGGGCTAGCTATGGCTACACCTTC
. | . | TRBJ1-6 | TRBV7-3 | CASSLVPGDNSPLHF | TGTGCCAGCAGCTTAGTTCCAGGGGATAATTCACCCCTCCACTTT
. | . | TRBJ2-7 | TRBV5-4 | CASSFARGWGDHEQYF | TGTGCCAGCAGCTTTGCCCGTGGGTGGGGCGACCACGAGCAGTACTTC
. | . | TRBJ1-1 | TRBV2 | CASSVAENTEAFF | TGTGCCAGCAGTGTGGCAGAGAACACTGAAGCTTTCTTT
. | once | TRBJ2-1 | TRBV19 | CASLGGGGRWDEQFF | TGTGCCAGTTTGGGAGGGGGGGGCCGATGGGATGAGCAGTTCTTC
. | . | TRBJ1-4 | TRBV5-1 | CASRYDPNREKLFF | TGCGCCAGCCGGTATGATCCGAACAGGGAAAAACTGTTTTTT
. | . | TRBJ1-2 | TRBV5-1 | CASSLAGRDRNGYTF | TGCGCCAGCAGCTTGGCCGGTAGAGACCGAAATGGCTACACCTTC
. | . | TRBJ1-3 | TRBV10-1 | CASSSGSGNTIYF | TGCGCCAGCAGTTCTGGATCTGGAAACACCATATATTTT
. | . | TRBJ2-1 | TRBV6-5 | CASSENEQFF | TGTGCCAGCAGTGAAAATGAGCAGTTCTTC
. | . | TRBJ2-7 | TRBV30 | CAWSRVEQYF | TGTGCCTGGAGTCGAGTGGAGCAGTACTTC
. | . | TRBJ2-2 | TRBV10-3 | CAISESAGRISQTPGELFF | TGTGCCATCAGTGAGTCGGCCGGGCGGATTTCCCAAACCCCCGGGGAGCTGTTTTTT
. | . | TRBJ1-6 | TRBV7-9 | CASSLLGDLKGSPLHF | TGTGCCAGCAGCTTATTAGGCGACCTTAAGGGGTCACCCCTCCACTTT
. | . | TRBJ2-7 | TRBV13 | CASSLRGSGDHEQYF | TGTGCCAGCAGCTTGAGGGGTTCAGGGGACCACGAGCAGTACTTC
. | . | TRBJ1-1 | TRBV30 | CAWTPEIEAFF | TGTGCCTGGACCCCAGAGATTGAAGCTTTCTTT
. | . | TRBJ2-1 | TRBV6-5 | CASSNKQGRYEQFF | TGTGCCAGCAGTAACAAACAGGGGAGGTATGAGCAGTTCTTC
. | . | TRBJ1-5 | TRBV6-1 | CASILEASSNQPQHF | TGTGCCAGCATCCTAGAAGCCTCTAGCAATCAGCCCCAGCATTTT
. | . | TRBJ1-2 | TRBV9 | CASSAGDGYTF | TGTGCCAGCAGCGCAGGGGATGGCTACACCTTC
TRBD1 | . | TRBJ1-4 | TRBV28 | CASNSENRGNEKLFF | TGTGCCAGCAATTCTGAGAACAGGGGTAATGAAAAACTGTTTTTT
TRBD1 | . | TRBJ1-1 | TRBV29-1 | CSVSGTAYTEAFF | TGCAGCGTCTCCGGGACAGCCTACACTGAAGCTTTCTTT
. | . | TRBJ1-2 | TRBV6-4 | CASSDSGQIYGYTF | TGTGCCAGCAGTGACTCAGGGCAAATCTATGGCTACACCTTC
. | . | TRBJ2-3 | TRBV7-2 | CASSLALGGNLGSTDTQYF | TGTGCCAGCAGCTTAGCGCTGGGGGGCAATTTGGGTAGCACAGATACGCAGTATTTT
TRBD2 | . | TRBJ2-7 | TRBV5-4 | CASSGTSGTYEQYF | TGTGCCAGCAGCGGGACTAGCGGAACCTACGAGCAGTACTTC
. | . | TRBJ1-2 | TRBV2 | CASSDHRVGYGYTF | TGTGCCAGCAGTGACCACAGGGTAGGGTATGGCTACACCTTC
. | . | TRBJ1-2 | TRBV5-4 | CASSNPRFYGYTF | TGTGCCAGCAGCAATCCGCGGTTCTATGGCTACACCTTC
. | . | TRBJ2-2 | TRBV5-1 | CASSFRQVNTGELFF | TGCGCCAGCAGCTTTCGCCAGGTTAACACCGGGGAGCTGTTTTTT
. | . | TRBJ2-1 | TRBV4-1 | CASSQDHYNEQFF | TGCGCCAGCAGCCAAGATCATTACAATGAGCAGTTCTTC
TRBD1 | once | TRBJ1-5 | TRBV27 | CASSQASGGWQPQHF | TGTGCCAGCAGTCAAGCCTCAGGGGGGTGGCAGCCCCAGCATTTT
TRBD1 | . | TRBJ1-1 | TRBV6-5 | CASRYRDRGQIGEAFF | TGTGCCAGCAGGTACCGGGACAGGGGGCAAATTGGTGAAGCTTTCTTT
. | . | TRBJ1-1 | TRBV18 | CASSPAPGRVAGEAFF | TGTGCCAGCTCACCGGCTCCCGGCAGGGTGGCAGGTGAAGCTTTCTTT
. | once | TRBJ1-1 | TRBV6-5 | CASSYQGPGTEAFF | TGTGCCAGCAGTTACCAGGGGCCTGGGACTGAAGCTTTCTTT
TRBD1 | . | TRBJ1-1 | TRBV7-8 | CASSASRTGWNTEAFF | TGTGCCAGCAGCGCCTCCCGGACAGGCTGGAACACTGAAGCTTTCTTT
. | . | TRBJ2-1 | TRBV10-1 | CASSDISRGEQFF | TGCGCCAGCAGTGATATCAGTCGGGGTGAGCAGTTCTTC
TRBD2 | . | TRBJ2-1 | TRBV9 | CASSPGLAGGNEQFF | TGTGCCAGCAGCCCCGGACTAGCGGGGGGCAATGAGCAGTTCTTC
. | . | TRBJ1-2 | TRBV10-3 | CAISEKGPEVGYTF | TGTGCCATCAGTGAGAAAGGGCCTGAGGTAGGCTACACCTTC
. | . | TRBJ1-5 | TRBV6-1 | CASSESAGDQPQHF | TGTGCCAGCAGTGAATCTGCAGGGGATCAGCCCCAGCATTTT
. | . | TRBJ2-1 | TRBV7-8 | CASSPRKEGNRVGDNEQFF | TGTGCCAGCAGCCCACGAAAGGAAGGAAACAGGGTTGGGGACAATGAGCAGTTCTTC
TRBD2 | . | TRBJ2-7 | TRBV2 | CASSGPGMRGRYEQYF | TGTGCCAGCAGTGGACCCGGAATGCGGGGGAGATACGAGCAGTACTTC
. | . | TRBJ1-1 | TRBV27 | CASSLLGLHTEAFF | TGTGCCAGCAGTTTATTAGGATTACACACTGAAGCTTTCTTT
. | . | TRBJ2-5 | TRBV13 | CASSFRHTGEEETQYF | TGTGCCAGCAGCTTCCGTCATACAGGGGAGGAAGAGACCCAGTACTTC
. | once | TRBJ1-6 | TRBV30 | CASRDIQDSPLHF | TGTGCCTCAAGGGACATCCAAGATTCACCCCTCCACTTT
. | . | TRBJ1-2 | TRBV2 | CAGQNGYTF | TGTGCCGGACAAAATGGCTACACCTTC
. | few | TRBJ2-6 | TRBV19 | CASRMSHDSGANVLTF | TGTGCCAGTAGGATGTCTCACGACTCTGGGGCCAACGTCCTGACTTTC